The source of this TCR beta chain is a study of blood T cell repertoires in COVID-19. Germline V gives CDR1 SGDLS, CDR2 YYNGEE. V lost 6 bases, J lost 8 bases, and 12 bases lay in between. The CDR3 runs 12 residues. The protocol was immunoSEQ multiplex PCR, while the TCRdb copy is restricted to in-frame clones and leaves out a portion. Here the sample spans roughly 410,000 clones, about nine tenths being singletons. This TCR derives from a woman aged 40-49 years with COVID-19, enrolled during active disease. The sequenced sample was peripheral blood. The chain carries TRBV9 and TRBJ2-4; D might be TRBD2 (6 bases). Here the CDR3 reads CASIYAGHIQYF. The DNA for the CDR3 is TGTGCCAGCATCTACGCGGGGCACATTCAGTACTTC.